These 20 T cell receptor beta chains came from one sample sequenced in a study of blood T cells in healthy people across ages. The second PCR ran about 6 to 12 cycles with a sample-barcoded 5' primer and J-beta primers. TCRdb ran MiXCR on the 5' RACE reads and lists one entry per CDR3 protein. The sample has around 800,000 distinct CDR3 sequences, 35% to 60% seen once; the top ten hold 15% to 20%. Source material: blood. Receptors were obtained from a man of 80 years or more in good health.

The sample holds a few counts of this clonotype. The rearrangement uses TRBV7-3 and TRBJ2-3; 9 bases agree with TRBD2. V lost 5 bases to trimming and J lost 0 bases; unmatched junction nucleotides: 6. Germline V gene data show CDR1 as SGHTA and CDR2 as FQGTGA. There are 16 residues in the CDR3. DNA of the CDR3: TGTGCCAGCAGCGCCCTTAGCGGGAGTAGCACAGATACGCAGTATTTT. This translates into CASSALSGSSTDTQYF.

CDR3 nucleotides: TGTGCCACCAGCAAAGTTCTCGGGGAGCAGTACTTC. The encoded protein is CATSKVLGEQYF. This chain connects TRBV15 to TRBJ2-5, with D possibly TRBD2 on 5 matching bases. Looked up from germline, CDR1 is LNHNV and CDR2 is YYDKDF (reference sequence). V was cut by 4 bases and J by 11 bases, with 14 bases left in between. The CDR3 covers 12 residues.

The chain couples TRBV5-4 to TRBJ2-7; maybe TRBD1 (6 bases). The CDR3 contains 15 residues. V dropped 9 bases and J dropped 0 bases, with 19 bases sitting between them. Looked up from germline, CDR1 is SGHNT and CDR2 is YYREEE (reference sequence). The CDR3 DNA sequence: TGTGCCACCAAGGTGGGGGCCTCGAGCTCCTACGAGCAGTACTTC. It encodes CATKVGASSSYEQYF.

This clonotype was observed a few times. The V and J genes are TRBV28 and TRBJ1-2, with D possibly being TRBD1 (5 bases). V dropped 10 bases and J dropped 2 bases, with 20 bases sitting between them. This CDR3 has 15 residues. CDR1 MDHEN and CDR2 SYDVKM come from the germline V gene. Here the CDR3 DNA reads TGTGCCACCCGTCTTCTCTCAGAGGGGAACTATGGCTACACCTTC. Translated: CATRLLSEGNYGYTF.

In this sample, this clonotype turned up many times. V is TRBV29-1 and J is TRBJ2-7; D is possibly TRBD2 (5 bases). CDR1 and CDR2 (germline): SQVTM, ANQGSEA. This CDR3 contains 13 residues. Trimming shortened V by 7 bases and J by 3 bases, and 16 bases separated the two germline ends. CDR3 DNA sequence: TGCAGCGCCCGAGGTGGTCGGGACTACGAGCAGTACTTC. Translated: CSARGGRDYEQYF.

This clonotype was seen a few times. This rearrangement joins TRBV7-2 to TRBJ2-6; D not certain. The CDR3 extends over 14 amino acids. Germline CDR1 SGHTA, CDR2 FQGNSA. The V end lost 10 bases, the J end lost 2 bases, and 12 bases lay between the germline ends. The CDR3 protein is CATPDRTGANVLTF. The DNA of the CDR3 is TGTGCCACCCCCGATAGAACTGGGGCCAACGTCCTGACTTTC. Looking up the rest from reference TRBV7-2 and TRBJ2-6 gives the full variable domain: GAGVSQSPSNKVTEKGKDVELRCDPISGHTALYWYRQSLGQGLEFLIYFQGNSAPDKSGLPSDRFSAERTGGSVSTLTIQRTQQEDSAVYLCATPDRTGANVLTFGAGSRLTVL.

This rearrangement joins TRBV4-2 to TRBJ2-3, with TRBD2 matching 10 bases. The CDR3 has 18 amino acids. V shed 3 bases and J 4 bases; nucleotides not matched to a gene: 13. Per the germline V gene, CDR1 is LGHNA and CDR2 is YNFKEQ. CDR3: CASSQTRSSGRVADTQYF. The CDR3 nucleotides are TGTGCCAGCAGCCAGACCCGTTCTAGCGGGAGAGTTGCAGATACGCAGTATTTT.

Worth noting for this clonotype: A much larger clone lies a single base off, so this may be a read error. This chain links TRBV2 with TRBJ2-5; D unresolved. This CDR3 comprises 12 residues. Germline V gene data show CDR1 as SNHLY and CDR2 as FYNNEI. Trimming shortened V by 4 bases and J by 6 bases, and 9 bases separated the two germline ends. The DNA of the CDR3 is TGTGCCAGCAGTGTGGCTCAAAAGACCCAGTACTTC. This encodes CASSVAQKTQYF. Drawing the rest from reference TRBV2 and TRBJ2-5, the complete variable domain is EPEVTQTPSHQVTQMGQEVILRCVPISNHLYFYWYRQILGQKVEFLVSFYNNEISEKSEIFDDQFSVERPDGSNFTLKIRSTKLEDSAMYFCASSVAQKTQYFGPGTRLLVL.

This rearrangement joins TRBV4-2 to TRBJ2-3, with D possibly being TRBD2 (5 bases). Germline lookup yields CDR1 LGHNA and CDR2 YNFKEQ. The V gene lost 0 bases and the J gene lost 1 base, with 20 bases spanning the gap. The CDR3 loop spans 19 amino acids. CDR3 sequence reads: CASSQEASGRAAGTDTQYF. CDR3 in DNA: TGTGCCAGCAGCCAAGAAGCGTCAGGCCGGGCAGCGGGCACAGATACGCAGTATTTT.

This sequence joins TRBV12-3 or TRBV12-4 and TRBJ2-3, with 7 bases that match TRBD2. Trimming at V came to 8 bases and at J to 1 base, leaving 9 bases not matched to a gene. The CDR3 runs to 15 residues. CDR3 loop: CASGWGSGGTDTQYF. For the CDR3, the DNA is TGTGCCAGCGGGTGGGGCAGCGGGGGCACAGATACGCAGTATTTT.

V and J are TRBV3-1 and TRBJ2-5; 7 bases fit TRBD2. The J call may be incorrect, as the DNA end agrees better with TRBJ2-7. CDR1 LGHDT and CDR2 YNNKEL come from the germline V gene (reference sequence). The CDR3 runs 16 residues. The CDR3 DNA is TGTGCCAGCAGCCAAGTGGGGGGAGGGCGTGTGAACGAGCAGTACTTC. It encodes CASSQVGGGRVNEQYF.

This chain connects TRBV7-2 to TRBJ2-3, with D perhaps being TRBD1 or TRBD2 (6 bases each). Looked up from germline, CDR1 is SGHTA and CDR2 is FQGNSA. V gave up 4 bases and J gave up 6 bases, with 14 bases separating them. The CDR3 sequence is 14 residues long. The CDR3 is CASSSGDGGDTQYF. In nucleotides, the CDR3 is TGTGCCAGCAGCTCAGGGGACGGAGGGGATACGCAGTATTTT.

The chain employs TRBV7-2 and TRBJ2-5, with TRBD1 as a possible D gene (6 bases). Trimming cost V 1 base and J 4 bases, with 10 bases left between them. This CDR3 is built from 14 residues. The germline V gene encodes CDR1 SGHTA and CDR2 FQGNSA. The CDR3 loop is CASSLVSRGETQYF. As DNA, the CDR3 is TGTGCCAGCAGCTTAGTCTCCAGGGGAGAGACCCAGTACTTC.

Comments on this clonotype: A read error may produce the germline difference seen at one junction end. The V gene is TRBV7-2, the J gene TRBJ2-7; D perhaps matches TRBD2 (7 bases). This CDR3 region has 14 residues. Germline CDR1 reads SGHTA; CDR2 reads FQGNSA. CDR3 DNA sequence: TGTGTCAGCAGCTTAGGGGGACTATCCTCCGAGCAGTACTTC. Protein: CVSSLGGLSSEQYF.

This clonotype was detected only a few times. CDR3 in amino acids: CSAGRGEAFF. CDR3 nucleotides: TGCAGTGCAGGGCGGGGTGAAGCTTTCTTT. This sequence joins TRBV20-1 and TRBJ1-1; the D is unclear. V was cut by 6 bases and J by 7 bases, with 9 bases left in between. This CDR3 is 10 amino acids long. Germline CDR1 DFQATT, CDR2 SNEGSKA (reference sequence).

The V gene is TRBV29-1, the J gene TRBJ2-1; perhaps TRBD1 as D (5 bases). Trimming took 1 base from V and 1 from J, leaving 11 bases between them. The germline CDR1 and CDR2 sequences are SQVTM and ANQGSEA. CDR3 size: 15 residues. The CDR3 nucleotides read TGCAGCGTTGAAGGGGTGGGGCGATCCTACAATGAGCAGTTCTTC. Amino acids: CSVEGVGRSYNEQFF.

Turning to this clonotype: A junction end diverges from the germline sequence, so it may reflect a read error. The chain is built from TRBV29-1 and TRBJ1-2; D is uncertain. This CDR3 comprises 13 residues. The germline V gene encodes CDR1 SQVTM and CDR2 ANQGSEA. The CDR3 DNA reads TGCGGCGTTGAATTCTTTGGCGCTTATGGCTACACCTTC. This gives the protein CGVEFFGAYGYTF. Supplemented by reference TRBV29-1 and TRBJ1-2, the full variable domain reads SAVISQKPSRDICQRGTSLTIQCQVDSQVTMMFWYRQQPGQSLTLIATANQGSEATYESGFVIDKFPISRPNLTFSTLTVSNMSPEDSSIYLCGVEFFGAYGYTFGSGTRLTVV.

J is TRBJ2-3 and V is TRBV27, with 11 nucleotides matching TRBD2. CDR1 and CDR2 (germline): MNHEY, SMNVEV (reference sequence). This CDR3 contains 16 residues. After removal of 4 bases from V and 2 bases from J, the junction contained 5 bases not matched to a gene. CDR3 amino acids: CASSSRTSGFTDTQYF. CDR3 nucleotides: TGTGCCAGCAGTTCCCGGACTAGCGGGTTCACAGATACGCAGTATTTT.

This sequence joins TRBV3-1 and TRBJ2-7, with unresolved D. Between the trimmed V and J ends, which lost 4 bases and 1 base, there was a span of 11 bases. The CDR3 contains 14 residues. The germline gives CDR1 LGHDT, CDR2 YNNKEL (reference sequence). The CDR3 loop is CASSPRPGSYEQYF. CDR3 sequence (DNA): TGTGCCAGCAGCCCACGACCCGGTTCCTACGAGCAGTACTTC.

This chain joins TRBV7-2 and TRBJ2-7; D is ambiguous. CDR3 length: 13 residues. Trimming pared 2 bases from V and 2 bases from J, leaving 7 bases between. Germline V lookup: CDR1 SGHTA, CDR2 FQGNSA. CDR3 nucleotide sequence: TGTGCCAGCAGCTTACCTTCCACCTACGAGCAGTACTTC. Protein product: CASSLPSTYEQYF.